The present TCR beta chain was sequenced within a study of shared clonotypes between healthy human individuals. Study details: Per donor, three plates held CD4 naive cells, three held CD4 memory, two held CD8 naive and one held CD8 memory.

Method: immunoSEQ multiplex PCR; TCRdb's copy keeps in-frame clones and lacks some. This sample has around 2.1 million clones; just over 90% occur once, and the top ten carry more than 1.5%. Germline CDR1 reads MGHDK; CDR2 reads SYGVNS. Germline trimming cut 2 bases from V and 4 bases from J; bases unmatched to any gene: 7. This CDR3 region has 16 residues. Terminally differentiated effector memory CD45RA+ cells were excluded by CCR7 positive selection of CD45RO-negative cells. Sequenced: naive CD8+ T cells from PBMCs. The chain joins TRBV25-1 to TRBJ2-1; TRBD1 matches 8 bases. This clonotype was sampled from a man aged 18 to 30 in good health. Some clones in this sample may be carry-over from other donors' samples. This CDR3 is CASSEVGTGGYNEQFF. In nucleotides, the CDR3 is TGTGCCAGCAGTGAAGTGGGAACAGGGGGGTACAATGAGCAGTTCTTC.